Listed here are 26 T cell receptor beta chains from one sample, sequenced in a study of Graves' ophthalmopathy and Graves' hyperthyroidism. RNA transcripts yielded amplified TCR beta CDR3 regions. The library came from an HTBI-primed first-round RT-PCR and a second-round multiplex PCR. TCRdb itself ran the multiplex PCR reads through MiXCR, one entry per CDR3 protein. The table records approximately 210,000 distinct CDR3 sequences, 25% to 30% of them present only once. The sample was peripheral blood. These receptors came from a man aged 45-65 years with Graves' ophthalmopathy.

At least ten counts were recorded for this clonotype. V usage is TRBV10-3 and J usage is TRBJ1-1; 7 bases fit TRBD1. The trim removed 0 bases at V and 1 base at J, leaving 14 bases unmatched. Germline V CDR1 and CDR2: ENHRY, SYGVKD. CDR3 length: 19 amino acids. This chain's CDR3 is CAISESLIRGQMRNTEAFF. The CDR3 nucleotides read TGTGCCATCAGTGAGTCTCTAATAAGGGGACAGATGAGGAACACTGAAGCTTTCTTT.

This chain uses TRBV7-2 with TRBJ1-1; TRBD1 agrees at 7 bases. The CDR3 has 15 amino acids. CDR1 and CDR2 from the germline V gene are SGHTA and FQGNSA. The trim removed 1 base at V and 6 bases at J, leaving 8 bases unmatched. CDR3 sequence: CASSLVPNRGSEAFF. The CDR3 DNA follows: TGTGCCAGCAGCTTAGTCCCGAACAGGGGCTCTGAAGCTTTCTTT.

This clonotype was seen many times. The gene calls are TRBV11-2 and TRBJ2-4; D gene uncertain. CDR1 SGHAT and CDR2 FQNNGV come from the germline V gene. V was cut by 4 bases and J by 2 bases, with 6 bases left in between. The CDR3 is 13 amino acids. Written as DNA, the CDR3 is TGTGCCAGCAGCTCGATAACCAAAAACATTCAGTACTTC. Protein sequence: CASSSITKNIQYF.

This sequence joins TRBV7-2 and TRBJ2-5; 8 positions match TRBD2. The CDR3 contains 16 residues. Germline V lookup: CDR1 SGHTA, CDR2 FQGNSA. Unmatched junction bases numbered 8, after V lost 5 bases and J lost 0 bases. In DNA, the CDR3 is TGTGCCAGCAGCCAGCGGGTAGCGGGGTACCAAGAGACCCAGTACTTC. Translation gives CASSQRVAGYQETQYF.

This clonotype has a count of ten or more. The chain is built from TRBV28 and TRBJ2-4; D could derive from TRBD1 or TRBD2 (7 bases each). Looked up from germline, CDR1 is MDHEN and CDR2 is SYDVKM. This CDR3 is built from 15 residues. V lost 6 bases to trimming and J lost 0 bases, with 12 bases between them. CDR3 residues: CASSPRGGAKNIQYF. The CDR3 DNA is TGTGCCAGCAGCCCCAGGGGGGGAGCCAAAAACATTCAGTACTTC.

At least ten counts were recorded for this clonotype. The chain is built from TRBV6-5 and TRBJ2-5; D uncertain. Germline CDR1 is MNHEY and CDR2 is SVGAGI. V was clipped by 0 bases and J by 5 bases, with 4 bases between them. This CDR3 is 12 amino acids long. CDR3 nucleotide sequence: TGTGCCAGCAGTTACTCGCCGGAGACCCAGTACTTC. This encodes CASSYSPETQYF.

This clonotype was found many times. This chain uses TRBV6-1 with TRBJ2-5; D is possibly TRBD2 (6 bases). Germline V gives CDR1 MNHNS, CDR2 SASEGT. The germline V and J ends were trimmed by 5 bases and 3 bases, with 16 bases remaining between them. The CDR3 is 15 residues long. The CDR3 is CASSPALRGEETQYF. The DNA for the CDR3 is TGTGCCAGCAGTCCAGCGCTGCGGGGTGAAGAGACCCAGTACTTC.

The CDR3 here is CSARGNREGQPQHF. In nucleotides, the CDR3 is TGCAGTGCTAGAGGGAACAGGGAGGGACAGCCCCAGCATTTT. The chain couples TRBV20-1 to TRBJ1-5; perhaps TRBD1 as D (6 bases). Germline CDR1 DFQATT, CDR2 SNEGSKA (reference sequence). V dropped 1 base and J dropped 7 bases, with 14 bases sitting between them. The CDR3 sequence is 14 residues long.

This clonotype was observed at least ten times. The rearrangement links TRBV28 to TRBJ2-5; D unresolved. V was clipped by 4 bases and J by 4 bases, with 4 bases between them. The CDR3 runs to 11 residues. CDR1 is MDHEN and CDR2 is SYDVKM in the germline V gene. CDR3 sequence (DNA): TGTGCCAGCAGTTCGAGAGAGACCCAGTACTTC. Protein product: CASSSRETQYF.

The sample holds many counts of this clonotype. The V call is TRBV19, the J call TRBJ2-2, with D unresolved. Germline lookup yields CDR1 LNHDA and CDR2 SQIVND (reference sequence). This CDR3 spans 14 amino acids. V gave up 5 bases and J gave up 7 bases, with 14 bases separating them. The CDR3 region is CASSGVGSSGELFF. DNA for the CDR3: TGTGCCAGTAGTGGGGTGGGATCGAGCGGGGAGCTGTTTTTT.

The chain employs TRBV12-3 or TRBV12-4 and TRBJ1-2; 11 bases line up with TRBD1. The V gene end was trimmed by 5 bases and the J gene end by 4 bases; junction bases not matched to a gene: 6. This CDR3 is built from 15 residues. CDR3 residues: CASSPSGTGGYGYTF. DNA for the CDR3: TGTGCCAGCAGTCCGTCCGGGACAGGGGGCTATGGCTACACCTTC.

The sample holds many counts of this clonotype. The rearrangement joins TRBV20-1 to TRBJ1-3, with D possibly TRBD1 on 6 matching bases. Germline loops: CDR1 DFQATT, CDR2 SNEGSKA (reference sequence). This CDR3 region has 12 residues. V lost 4 bases, J lost 8 bases, and 12 bases lay in between. CDR3 sequence reads: CSATIGGDTIYF. The CDR3 DNA follows: TGCAGTGCTACCATAGGGGGGGACACCATATATTTT.

This clonotype came up many times. J is TRBJ2-5 and V is TRBV30, with TRBD2 identical over 9 bases. The germline CDR1 and CDR2 sequences are GTSNPN and SVGIG (reference sequence). The CDR3 has 14 amino acids. J lost 4 bases, V lost 0 bases, and 3 bases had no gene match. The CDR3, as DNA: TGTGCCTGGAGTGTACGCGGGAGGGGAGAGACCCAGTACTTC. Translation gives CAWSVRGRGETQYF.

This chain connects TRBV30 to TRBJ1-1, with D perhaps matching TRBD1 (6 bases). V shed 8 bases and J shed 1 base, with 14 bases lying between them. The CDR3 length is 13 residues. Germline V gene data show CDR1 as GTSNPN and CDR2 as SVGIG (reference sequence). CDR3 loop: CAGGGWPNTEAFF. CDR3 in DNA: TGTGCCGGAGGGGGGTGGCCGAACACTGAAGCTTTCTTT.

This clonotype is a singleton in its sample. This chain uses TRBV29-1 with TRBJ1-5, with 8 nucleotides matching TRBD1. This CDR3 contains 14 residues. With 6 bases clipped from V and 5 bases from J, the junction kept 9 bases outside the gene matches. Germline CDR1 is SQVTM and CDR2 is ANQGSEA. The CDR3 sequence: CSVAVTGEYQPQHF. The CDR3 nucleotides read TGCAGCGTGGCGGTGACAGGGGAGTATCAGCCCCAGCATTTT.

This clonotype came up many times. The V and J genes are TRBV30 and TRBJ2-3, with TRBD2 matching 10 bases. The CDR3 sequence is 14 residues long. Germline V gene lookup returns CDR1 GTSNPN and CDR2 SVGIG (reference sequence). The J segment lost 2 bases and the V segment lost 8 bases, leaving 7 bases of the junction unmatched. The CDR3 is CAHSSGRATDTQYF. The CDR3 DNA is TGTGCCCATTCCAGCGGGAGGGCCACAGATACGCAGTATTTT.

The chain carries TRBV10-1 and TRBJ2-5; the D is unclear. The CDR3 has 13 residues. V was clipped by 2 bases and J by 0 bases, with 4 bases between them. Germline V CDR1 and CDR2: WNHNN, SYGVQD (reference sequence). The CDR3: CASSEVDQETQYF. Here the CDR3 DNA reads TGCGCCAGCAGTGAGGTGGACCAAGAGACCCAGTACTTC.

This clonotype was counted many times. The V and J genes are TRBV2 and TRBJ2-7; D is tentatively TRBD1 or TRBD2 (5 bases each). Germline loops: CDR1 SNHLY, CDR2 FYNNEI. The CDR3 runs 13 residues. V lost 6 bases, J lost 5 bases, and 14 bases lay in between. The CDR3 DNA is TGTGCCAGCAGCCCTCTATTGGGGGACGAGCAGTACTTC. Protein sequence: CASSPLLGDEQYF.

This clonotype was counted at least ten times. This chain joins TRBV20-1 and TRBJ2-7, with D possibly matching TRBD1 (6 bases). This CDR3 spans 14 amino acids. Germline CDR1 and CDR2: DFQATT and SNEGSKA (reference sequence). Trimming pared 5 bases from V and 6 bases from J, leaving 20 bases between. The CDR3 protein is CSAPITLQGAEQYF. The CDR3 bases are TGCAGTGCTCCTATAACTTTACAGGGAGCCGAGCAGTACTTC.

This chain uses TRBV7-2 with TRBJ2-7, with TRBD2 matching over 7 bases. This CDR3 has 12 amino acids. The V gene's germline CDR1 is SGHTA and CDR2 FQGNSA. The CDR3 sequence is CGSASGSYEQYF. The CDR3 DNA is TGTGGATCAGCTAGCGGTTCCTACGAGCAGTACTTC.

This clonotype has ten or more counts. The V gene is TRBV19, the J gene TRBJ1-1; D is ambiguous. CDR3 size: 16 residues. V was shortened by 0 bases and J by 2 bases, with 13 bases between the two germline ends. Germline V gene data show CDR1 as LNHDA and CDR2 as SQIVND (reference sequence). In DNA form, the CDR3 reads TGTGCCAGTAGTATAGATCTATACGGGCGTAACACTGAAGCTTTCTTT. Its translation is CASSIDLYGRNTEAFF.

This clonotype appeared many times. The chain couples TRBV27 to TRBJ2-7, with D unclear. This CDR3 region has 15 residues. CDR1 MNHEY and CDR2 SMNVEV come from the germline V gene (reference sequence). V shed 3 bases and J shed 4 bases, with 16 bases lying between them. CDR3 region: CASSFDLGGGYEQYF. The CDR3 DNA follows: TGTGCCAGCAGTTTTGATTTAGGTGGCGGATACGAGCAGTACTTC.

This clonotype was seen many times. The chain is built from TRBV27 and TRBJ2-7, with D maybe TRBD2 (7 bases). CDR1 MNHEY and CDR2 SMNVEV come from the germline V gene (reference sequence). This CDR3 comprises 17 residues. V was clipped by 2 bases and J by 7 bases, with 24 bases between them. CDR3 amino acids: CASSLRAGGGFTLEQYF. The CDR3 DNA reads TGTGCCAGCAGTTTACGAGCCGGCGGGGGCTTTACACTTGAGCAGTACTTC.

The chain recombines TRBV30 with TRBJ2-7; TRBD1 matches at 7 bases. There are 13 residues in the CDR3. Germline V gene lookup returns CDR1 GTSNPN and CDR2 SVGIG (reference sequence). With 4 bases clipped from V and 6 bases from J, the junction kept 9 bases outside the gene matches. The DNA for the CDR3 is TGTGCCTGGACTCAGGGGGTTGAGGCCGAGCAGTACTTC. It translates to CAWTQGVEAEQYF.

Ten or more counts support this clonotype. The chain uses TRBV2 and TRBJ2-7; D ambiguous. This CDR3 comprises 16 residues. V lost 1 base and J lost 0, with 13 bases in between. Germline V lookup: CDR1 SNHLY, CDR2 FYNNEI. The CDR3 DNA sequence: TGTGCCAGCAGTGAAGGCCTATGGGGAACCTCCTACGAGCAGTACTTC. Protein: CASSEGLWGTSYEQYF.

This clonotype occurred many times. The chain joins TRBV27 to TRBJ2-5; 7 bases agree with TRBD1. The CDR3 loop spans 15 amino acids. Per germline, CDR1 MNHEY and CDR2 SMNVEV (reference sequence). V lost 2 bases and J lost 4; bases outside the gene matches: 7. This chain's CDR3 is CASSLETGQSETQYF. DNA for the CDR3: TGTGCCAGCAGTTTAGAGACAGGGCAGTCAGAGACCCAGTACTTC.